This TCR beta chain comes out of a study of blood T cell repertoires in COVID-19. The ends were cut back, 5 bases at V and 1 base at J, with 17 bases in the middle. Germline-derived CDR1 and CDR2 are SGHTA and FQGNSA. The CDR3 covers 16 residues. Clones were read by immunoSEQ multiplex PCR, and TCRdb kept only the in-frame ones, dropping some. The table includes around 160,000 clones, around 83% detected once. The chain recombines TRBV7-2 with TRBJ2-5, with unresolved D. The sequence came from a woman aged 45-65 years who had been exposed to COVID-19. The material sequenced was PBMCs or T cells enriched from blood (not recorded which). CDR3 loop: CASSVHPRHSQETQYF. In nucleotides, the CDR3 is TGTGCCAGCAGCGTACATCCCCGCCATTCCCAAGAGACCCAGTACTTC.